The 20 T cell receptor beta chains listed next were all sequenced from one sample in a study of graft-versus-host responses after intestinal transplantation (dated by TCRdb to the early 2020s). The library was prepared using the immunoSEQ multiplex PCR assay. The clones in this table, taken by TCRdb from immuneACCESS, are in-frame only. Not every clone is retained; where verified, under half of the shortfall comes from an unresolved V gene, and the cause of the rest is unknown. The sample has about 97,000 clones on record, 75% to 95% of them singletons. The top ten constitute 15% to 20% of the sample. Sequences were derived from PBMCs, sampled around 68 weeks after intestinal transplant. All receptors come from a human patient who received an intestinal transplant, so some T cells may come from the graft donor.

The chain employs TRBV7-9 and TRBJ1-2; 9 bases fit TRBD1. This CDR3 contains 14 residues. The V and J ends lost 5 bases and 3 bases, in that order; junction bases with no gene match: 4. Germline CDR1 reads SEHNR; CDR2 reads FQNEAQ (reference sequence). For the CDR3, the DNA is TGTGCCAGCAGCGGAACAGGGGGCGACTATGGCTACACCTTC. It codes for CASSGTGGDYGYTF.

The chain couples TRBV11-2 to TRBJ2-3, with D tentatively TRBD2 (6 bases). Trimming pared 6 bases from V and 2 bases from J, leaving 9 bases between. The CDR3 is made up of 13 amino acids. Germline assignment: CDR1 SGHAT and CDR2 FQNNGV. In nucleotides, the CDR3 is TGTGCCAGCAGGGAGGGGAACACAGATACGCAGTATTTT. Translation gives CASREGNTDTQYF.

V and J are TRBV28 and TRBJ1-6; D ambiguous. The V and J ends lost 7 bases and 0 bases respectively, with 13 bases between them. Germline V lookup: CDR1 MDHEN, CDR2 SYDVKM. The CDR3 runs 16 residues. CDR3 in amino acids: CASKDDPSSYNSPLHF. For the CDR3, the DNA is TGTGCCAGCAAGGATGACCCCAGCTCCTATAATTCACCCCTCCACTTT.

The chain couples TRBV15 to TRBJ1-4; D possibly corresponds to TRBD1 (5 bases). This CDR3 is built from 15 residues. Germline CDR1 is LNHNV and CDR2 is YYDKDF (reference sequence). V dropped 3 bases and J dropped 7 bases, with 15 bases sitting between them. The DNA for the CDR3 is TGTGCCACCAGCAGGGGGGATACAGGCGGTGAAAAACTGTTTTTT. Translation: CATSRGDTGGEKLFF.

The chain is built from TRBV19 and TRBJ1-3; the D is unclear. The germline V gene has CDR1 LNHDA and CDR2 SQIVND (reference sequence). The CDR3 covers 11 residues. CDR3 sequence (DNA): TGTCAACGAAAGAGTGGAAACACCATATATTTT. The encoded protein is CQRKSGNTIYF.

The chain combines TRBV27 with TRBJ2-1; D is perhaps TRBD2 (6 bases). CDR3 length equals 14 residues. Germline V gene lookup returns CDR1 MNHEY and CDR2 SMNVEV (reference sequence). Between the trimmed V and J ends, which lost 2 bases and 9 bases, there was a span of 14 bases. CDR3: CASSLGATGGEQFF. CDR3 nucleotides: TGTGCCAGCAGTTTAGGGGCCACCGGGGGTGAGCAGTTCTTC.

This clone showed up just once. V gene TRBV7-8 combines with J gene TRBJ2-7; TRBD1 is a possible D gene (5 bases). The CDR3 covers 13 residues. Per germline, CDR1 SGHVS and CDR2 FQNEAQ. V lost 5 bases to trimming and J lost 4 bases, with 12 bases between them. CDR3 protein: CASSHGADYEQYF. The CDR3 bases are TGTGCCAGCAGCCATGGGGCAGATTACGAGCAGTACTTC.

This chain connects TRBV5-6 to TRBJ1-5; 8 bases agree with TRBD1. Unmatched junction bases numbered 5, after V lost 4 bases and J lost 5 bases. The CDR3 is 14 residues long. Germline V gene lookup returns CDR1 SGHDT and CDR2 YYEEEE. The CDR3 protein is CASSTGQGDQPQHF. The CDR3 coding sequence is TGTGCCAGCAGCACCGGACAGGGCGATCAGCCCCAGCATTTT.

The chain employs TRBV11-2 and TRBJ2-7, with 9 bases aligning to TRBD2. J lost 3 bases, V lost 6 bases, and 6 bases had no gene match. The CDR3 runs 14 residues. Looked up from germline, CDR1 is SGHAT and CDR2 is FQNNGV. DNA of the CDR3: TGTGCCAGCAGGAAACTAGCGGGCGACTACGAGCAGTACTTC. Its translation: CASRKLAGDYEQYF.

This clone was seen just once. The chain joins TRBV6-6 to TRBJ1-5; D is possibly TRBD1 (5 bases). Germline V gene lookup returns CDR1 MNHNY and CDR2 SVGAGI (reference sequence). The V and J ends lost 2 bases and 2 bases respectively, with 10 bases between them. This CDR3 has 15 residues. The CDR3 nucleotides read TGTGCCAGCAGTTACGAAGGGGAGGGCAATCAGCCCCAGCATTTT. Translating gives CASSYEGEGNQPQHF.

The chain combines TRBV5-5 with TRBJ2-7; a weak D match, TRBD2 (6 bases). CDR1 and CDR2 (germline): SGHKS, YYEKEE (reference sequence). Between the trimmed V and J ends, which lost 0 bases and 2 bases, there was a span of 9 bases. This CDR3 is 14 amino acids long. The CDR3 spells CASSLGGGPYEQYF. CDR3 coding DNA: TGTGCCAGCAGCTTGGGGGGAGGACCCTACGAGCAGTACTTC. The full variable domain, rest sourced from reference TRBV5-5 and TRBJ2-7, is DAGVTQSPTHLIKTRGQQVTLRCSPISGHKSVSWYQQVLGQGPQFIFQYYEKEERGRGNFPDRFSARQFPNYSSELNVNALLLGDSALYLCASSLGGGPYEQYFGPGTRLTVT.

The chain couples TRBV7-9 to TRBJ1-1, with D tentatively TRBD1 (6 bases). CDR3 length equals 14 residues. Germline V gene data show CDR1 as SEHNR and CDR2 as FQNEAQ (reference sequence). Trimming cost V 5 bases and J 4 bases, with 14 bases left between them. The CDR3 coding sequence is TGTGCCAGCAGCCCTACAGGGATGAGCACTGAAGCTTTCTTT. It specifies CASSPTGMSTEAFF.

This clone has only one observation. The chain couples TRBV6-5 to TRBJ1-2; possible D gene TRBD1, 5 bases. V dropped 2 bases and J dropped 6 bases, with 10 bases sitting between them. The CDR3 is made up of 13 amino acids. Germline V CDR1 and CDR2: MNHEY, SVGAGI. Here the CDR3 DNA reads TGTGCCAGCAGTTACGTGACAGCTAATGGCTACACCTTC. It yields the protein CASSYVTANGYTF.

The chain couples TRBV19 to TRBJ1-1; TRBD1 might be the D (5 bases). Germline V gives CDR1 LNHDA, CDR2 SQIVND (reference sequence). V dropped 1 base and J dropped 1 base, with 7 bases sitting between them. There are 14 residues in the CDR3. The CDR3 DNA sequence: TGTGCCAGTAGTATAGGGGGGGAGAACACTGAAGCTTTCTTT. It is translated as CASSIGGENTEAFF. The variable domain in full, completed from reference TRBV19 and TRBJ1-1, reads DGGITQSPKYLFRKEGQNVTLSCEQNLNHDAMYWYRQDPGQGLRLIYYSQIVNDFQKGDIAEGYSVSREKKESFPLTVTSAQKNPTAFYLCASSIGGENTEAFFGQGTRLTVV.

The rearrangement joins TRBV9 to TRBJ2-1; D possibly uses TRBD1 or TRBD2 (5 bases each). Trimming stripped 0 bases from V and 2 bases from J, with 12 bases between. This CDR3 spans 16 amino acids. Germline V CDR1 and CDR2: SGDLS, YYNGEE. The DNA for the CDR3 is TGTGCCAGCAGCGTAGAGCCCAGGGACCCCTACAATGAGCAGTTCTTC. Its translation: CASSVEPRDPYNEQFF.

V is TRBV11-2 and J is TRBJ2-1; TRBD2 matches 8 bases. CDR1 and CDR2 (germline): SGHAT, FQNNGV. V lost 7 bases to trimming and J lost 6 bases; unmatched junction nucleotides: 8. The CDR3 runs 14 residues. CDR3 nucleotide sequence: TGTGCCAGCACCCCGGGGGGGTCCCGCAATGAGCAGTTCTTC. It is translated as CASTPGGSRNEQFF.

The chain employs TRBV9 and TRBJ1-1; 12 bases are shared with TRBD1. The CDR3 is made up of 18 amino acids. From germline, CDR1 is SGDLS and CDR2 YYNGEE. V was pared by 4 bases and J by 4 bases, with 14 bases of the junction left unmatched. DNA for the CDR3: TGTGCCAGCAGCCCCCCCAGTGGGGGACAGGGGGCGCTCACTGAAGCTTTCTTT. Residues: CASSPPSGGQGALTEAFF.

CDR3: CASSSGTDSNQPQHF. The CDR3 nucleotides read TGTGCCAGCAGCTCGGGGACCGATAGCAATCAGCCCCAGCATTTT. This chain uses TRBV7-8 with TRBJ1-5, with D tentatively TRBD1 (5 bases). CDR1 and CDR2 (germline): SGHVS, FQNEAQ. V was clipped by 4 bases and J by 0 bases, with 10 bases between them. The length of the CDR3 is 15 residues.

This chain connects TRBV7-2 to TRBJ2-1, with D tentatively TRBD1 (6 bases). V lost 5 bases to trimming and J lost 2 bases, with 10 bases between them. This CDR3 has 14 amino acids. Germline V lookup: CDR1 SGHTA, CDR2 FQGNSA. The CDR3 loop is CASSERTAYNEQFF. The CDR3 nucleotides read TGTGCCAGCAGCGAGAGGACAGCCTACAATGAGCAGTTCTTC. Supplemented by reference TRBV7-2 and TRBJ2-1, the full variable domain reads GAGVSQSPSNKVTEKGKDVELRCDPISGHTALYWYRQSLGQGLEFLIYFQGNSAPDKSGLPSDRFSAERTGGSVSTLTIQRTQQEDSAVYLCASSERTAYNEQFFGPGTRLTVL.

This chain uses TRBV19 with TRBJ1-1, with TRBD1 matching 8 bases. The CDR3 contains 16 residues. Trimming took 5 bases from V and 6 from J; bases not matched to a gene: 14. Per germline, CDR1 LNHDA and CDR2 SQIVND (reference sequence). CDR3 residues: CASSSGTGAPGAEAFF. Written as DNA, the CDR3 is TGTGCCAGTAGTTCCGGGACAGGAGCCCCGGGGGCTGAAGCTTTCTTT.